Below, one TCR beta chain is given with its context. These data belong to a study of blood T cell repertoires in COVID-19. This CDR3 has 12 amino acids. Germline V gene sequence: CDR1 SGHDN, CDR2 FVKESK. V lost 4 bases, J lost 2 bases, and 5 bases lay in between. Per the original data handling: By means of reference gene primer amplification, nucleated cell counts were estimated. Using immunoSEQ multiplex PCR, the repertoire was profiled, and TCRdb retains in-frame clones only, with some absent. Clone size and the V and J calls come from that table; the DNA yielded D and trimming. The repertoire includes 250,000 to 300,000 clones, 90% of them detected once, and 1% to 1.3% sits in the top ten.

The chain joins TRBV14 to TRBJ2-5; D gene unclear. The sample consisted of PBMCs or T cells enriched from blood (not recorded which). This sequence was found in a woman under 40 who had recovered from COVID-19. CDR3 sequence (DNA): TGTGCCAGCAGCCCGACACAAGAGACCCAGTACTTC. It specifies CASSPTQETQYF.